The next 18 T cell receptor beta chains were all read from a single sample in a study of blood T cell repertoires in COVID-19. The assay was immunoSEQ multiplex PCR, and TCRdb's table has in-frame clones only and misses some. The data show 200,000 or so clones, around nine tenths seen once. Sequencing input: peripheral blood. Receptors originate from a man aged 65-85 years with active or convalescent COVID-19.

The CDR3 DNA reads as TGTGCCAGCAGAGGGACAGGGGACCGCTATGGCTACACCTTC. Its translation: CASRGTGDRYGYTF. This chain joins TRBV28 and TRBJ1-2; TRBD1 matches at 10 bases. With V trimmed by 6 bases and J by 4 bases, 5 bases remained unmatched. The germline V gene encodes CDR1 MDHEN and CDR2 SYDVKM. CDR3 size: 14 residues.

DNA for the CDR3: TGTGCCAGTAGTATTAAGTCCCTAGGAGGAGAGACCCAGTACTTC. Its protein product is CASSIKSLGGETQYF. This chain uses TRBV19 with TRBJ2-5; the D gene is possibly TRBD2 (5 bases). Germline-derived CDR1 and CDR2 are LNHDA and SQIVND (reference sequence). The CDR3 spans 15 residues. Trimming left V 3 bases short and J 4 bases short, with 15 bases between. Using reference TRBV19 and TRBJ2-5 for the parts outside the CDR3, the full variable domain is DGGITQSPKYLFRKEGQNVTLSCEQNLNHDAMYWYRQDPGQGLRLIYYSQIVNDFQKGDIAEGYSVSREKKESFPLTVTSAQKNPTAFYLCASSIKSLGGETQYFGPGTRLLVL.

The chain couples TRBV5-6 to TRBJ2-5, with TRBD1 matching 8 bases. The CDR3 is 17 amino acids. The V and J ends lost 4 bases and 2 bases, in that order; junction bases with no gene match: 13. Germline loops: CDR1 SGHDT, CDR2 YYEEEE. DNA of the CDR3: TGTGCCAGCAGCAAGGACAGGGTGGGTCTAAAGCAAGAGACCCAGTACTTC. Protein product: CASSKDRVGLKQETQYF.

DNA for the CDR3: TGTGCCAGCAGGAAACTGACAAGCAGCTCCTACGAGCAGTACTTC. It specifies CASRKLTSSSYEQYF. The chain joins TRBV2 to TRBJ2-7; D unclear. The V end lost 6 bases, the J end lost 0 bases, and 15 bases lay between the germline ends. The CDR3 spans 15 residues. The V gene's germline CDR1 is SNHLY and CDR2 FYNNEI.

The V call is TRBV18, the J call TRBJ2-7, with D uncertain. Germline V lookup: CDR1 KGHSH, CDR2 LQKENI. V lost 0 bases to trimming and J lost 0 bases, with 12 bases between them. This CDR3 is built from 16 residues. CDR3 sequence (DNA): TGTGCCAGCTCACCACCGAACCACGGCGGCTCCTACGAGCAGTACTTC. Translated: CASSPPNHGGSYEQYF.

V and J are TRBV3-1 (or the pseudogene TRBV3-2) and TRBJ1-2, with a weak D call TRBD1 (5 bases). The ends were cut back, 4 bases at V and 7 bases at J, with 25 bases in the middle. The CDR3 sequence is 17 residues long. CDR1 and CDR2 (germline): LGHDT, YNNKEL (reference sequence). The CDR3 sequence: CASSRYSRLNMGGGYTF. The CDR3 DNA reads TGTGCCAGCAGCCGATATTCAAGGTTGAATATGGGGGGTGGCTACACCTTC.

The chain links TRBV28 to TRBJ1-1; D is possibly TRBD1 (5 bases). V was clipped by 5 bases and J by 5 bases, with 18 bases between them. The CDR3 runs to 15 residues. Germline V gene lookup returns CDR1 MDHEN and CDR2 SYDVKM. The CDR3 bases are TGTGCCAGCAGTCCCCTTTCGGGGGGGGAAACTGAAGCTTTCTTT. It encodes CASSPLSGGETEAFF.

The table lists this clone with a count of one. The V and J genes are TRBV5-6 and TRBJ1-2; D is perhaps TRBD1 (5 bases). CDR1 and CDR2 (germline): SGHDT, YYEEEE. The V end was cut by 1 base, the J end by 7 bases, with 14 bases between. The length of the CDR3 is 14 residues. The CDR3 region has the DNA TGTGCCAGCAGCTTGTTCCAGGGAATCCTTGGCTACACCTTC. It encodes CASSLFQGILGYTF. Together with reference TRBV5-6 and TRBJ1-2, the CDR3 gives the full variable domain: DAGVTQSPTHLIKTRGQQVTLRCSPKSGHDTVSWYQQALGQGPQFIFQYYEEEERQRGNFPDRFSGHQFPNYSSELNVNALLLGDSALYLCASSLFQGILGYTFGSGTRLTVV.

The chain employs TRBV11-3 and TRBJ2-2; tentatively, D is TRBD1 (5 bases). Germline CDR1 is SGHNT and CDR2 is YENEEA. This CDR3 is built from 16 residues. With 1 base removed from V and 6 bases from J, the gap between germline ends came to 15 bases. This CDR3 is CASSLGRQGGAGELFF. CDR3 DNA: TGTGCCAGCAGCTTAGGGCGGCAGGGTGGCGCCGGGGAGCTGTTTTTT. The entire variable domain, with the rest obtained from reference TRBV11-3 and TRBJ2-2, is as follows: EAGVVQSPRYKIIEKKQPVAFWCNPISGHNTLYWYLQNLGQGPELLIRYENEEAVDDSQLPKDRFSAERLKGVDSTLKIQPAELGDSAVYLCASSLGRQGGAGELFFGEGSRLTVL.

The chain is built from TRBV18 and TRBJ2-7; 8 nucleotides match TRBD1. The germline V gene encodes CDR1 KGHSH and CDR2 LQKENI. Trimming removed 6 bases from V and 4 bases from J; junction bases left unmatched: 8. The length of the CDR3 is 14 residues. This CDR3 is CASSVRTGPYEQYF. As DNA, the CDR3 is TGTGCCAGCTCTGTTCGGACAGGGCCTTACGAGCAGTACTTC.

This clone has a handful of counts. This chain uses TRBV11-3 with TRBJ2-1; D might be TRBD1 (6 bases). Trimming removed 1 base from V and 2 bases from J, with 9 bases in between. This CDR3 comprises 15 residues. Germline V gene sequence: CDR1 SGHNT, CDR2 YENEEA. CDR3 amino acids: CASSLAGAAYNEQFF. Here the CDR3 DNA reads TGTGCCAGCAGCTTAGCAGGGGCCGCCTACAATGAGCAGTTCTTC.

This rearrangement joins TRBV10-3 to TRBJ2-7; the D gene is possibly TRBD1 (5 bases). Trimming left V 0 bases short and J 2 bases short, with 14 bases between. The germline V gene has CDR1 ENHRY and CDR2 SYGVKD. This CDR3 comprises 16 residues. This CDR3 is CAISESAGPRAYEQYF. In DNA form, the CDR3 reads TGTGCCATCAGTGAGTCGGCAGGGCCCAGGGCCTACGAGCAGTACTTC.

The V and J genes are TRBV18 and TRBJ1-2; D is unresolved. The germline V gene has CDR1 KGHSH and CDR2 LQKENI. Trimming removed 2 bases at V and 2 bases at J, with 6 bases between. The CDR3 is 13 amino acids. CDR3 residues: CASSPNGNYGYTF. In DNA form, the CDR3 reads TGTGCCAGCTCACCAAACGGGAACTATGGCTACACCTTC.

The genes are TRBV7-2 and TRBJ1-4; unclear D gene. The CDR3 runs 15 residues. V shed 2 bases and J shed 5 bases, with 12 bases lying between them. CDR1 is SGHTA and CDR2 is FQGNSA in the germline V gene. CDR3 in amino acids: CASSLSAGRNEKLFF. CDR3 coding DNA: TGTGCCAGCAGCTTAAGTGCAGGAAGAAATGAAAAACTGTTTTTT.

The chain carries TRBV19 and TRBJ1-1; possible D gene TRBD1, 6 bases. The germline V gene has CDR1 LNHDA and CDR2 SQIVND (reference sequence). V was cut by 5 bases and J by 4 bases, with 11 bases left in between. This CDR3 is 13 amino acids long. The CDR3 reads CASSVLGGTEAFF. The CDR3 bases are TGTGCCAGTAGTGTCCTAGGGGGCACTGAAGCTTTCTTT.

The genes are TRBV7-2 and TRBJ1-4, with a weak D call TRBD1 (5 bases). Germline V CDR1 and CDR2: SGHTA, FQGNSA. The CDR3 length is 13 residues. Trimming shortened V by 3 bases and J by 6 bases, and 8 bases separated the two germline ends. CDR3 amino acids: CASSFRDYEKLFF. The CDR3 nucleotides read TGTGCCAGCAGCTTCAGGGATTATGAAAAACTGTTTTTT.

The chain couples TRBV12-3 or TRBV12-4 to TRBJ2-4; D perhaps matches TRBD2 (6 bases). The CDR3 sequence is 13 residues long. V lost 7 bases, J lost 8 bases, and 15 bases lay in between. The CDR3 protein is CASTTNLADIQYF. As DNA, the CDR3 is TGTGCCAGCACCACCAATTTAGCGGACATTCAGTACTTC.

CDR3 amino acids: CASRPADRRDVKLFF. CDR3 coding DNA: TGTGCCAGCAGACCAGCGGACAGGCGGGATGTAAAACTGTTTTTT. The chain uses TRBV28 and TRBJ1-4; 7 bases map to TRBD1. Losses at the gene ends were 6 bases for V and 10 bases for J; bases not matched to a gene: 14. Germline loops: CDR1 MDHEN, CDR2 SYDVKM. CDR3 size: 15 residues.